Below, 7 T cell receptor beta chains from the same sample are listed, as sequenced in a study of response to subunit inactivated influenza vaccine. MiXCR was run by TCRdb on the RT-PCR reads, yielding one entry per CDR3 protein. The profile shows some 640,000 distinct CDR3 sequences, approximately 15% of them singletons. The specimen was PBMCs from blood, collected less than 15 days before vaccination. The receptors come from a man in his fifties who received an inactivated influenza vaccine.

There are a few counts of this clonotype. The CDR3 region has the DNA TGTGCCAGCCTTCTTCAGGGTCGGGGGACTGAAGCTTTCTTT. Translating gives CASLLQGRGTEAFF. The chain has TRBV12-3 or TRBV12-4 and TRBJ1-1; D might be TRBD1 (5 bases). The CDR3 has 14 residues. Trimming removed 8 bases from V and 5 bases from J, with 18 bases in between.

This chain joins TRBV20-1 and TRBJ2-1; a possible D gene is TRBD2 (5 bases). The germline V gene encodes CDR1 DFQATT and CDR2 SNEGSKA (reference sequence). V was shortened by 6 bases and J by 5 bases, with 17 bases between the two germline ends. The CDR3 is 14 residues long. This chain's CDR3 is CSATHGSTHNEQFF. CDR3 coding DNA: TGCAGTGCAACCCATGGGAGCACCCACAATGAGCAGTTCTTC.

This clonotype occurred a few times. The chain has TRBV30 and TRBJ2-2, with D unresolved. The germline gives CDR1 GTSNPN, CDR2 SVGIG (reference sequence). V was shortened by 1 base and J by 7 bases, with 10 bases between the two germline ends. The CDR3 length is 13 residues. The CDR3 protein is CAWSALNLGELFF. As DNA, the CDR3 is TGTGCCTGGAGTGCCCTCAACCTCGGGGAGCTGTTTTTT.

This chain joins TRBV20-1 and TRBJ2-7; TRBD2 might be the D (6 bases). The CDR3 is 14 amino acids. CDR1 and CDR2 (germline): DFQATT, SNEGSKA (reference sequence). V was pared by 5 bases and J by 0 bases, with 14 bases between. This CDR3 reads CSAAREAGSYEQYF. The CDR3 nucleotides are TGCAGTGCTGCCAGGGAGGCAGGCTCCTACGAGCAGTACTTC.

This chain connects TRBV25-1 to TRBJ2-6; D is unresolved. Trimming took 6 bases from V and 3 from J, leaving 9 bases between them. Germline V gene sequence: CDR1 MGHDK, CDR2 SYGVNS. This CDR3 has 14 amino acids. CDR3 DNA sequence: TGTGCCAGCAGGGGGTTGGGTGGGGCCAACGTCCTGACTTTC. This encodes CASRGLGGANVLTF.

The CDR3: CASSFLGAGQETQYF. The DNA for the CDR3 is TGTGCCAGCAGTTTCCTTGGGGCAGGCCAAGAGACCCAGTACTTC. The chain links TRBV12-3 or TRBV12-4 to TRBJ2-5, with D tentatively TRBD1 (5 bases). Between the trimmed V and J ends, which lost 3 bases and 1 base, there was a span of 12 bases. CDR3 length: 15 residues.

This clonotype showed up many times. The chain couples TRBV4-3 to TRBJ2-3, with D unresolved. Germline CDR1 reads LGHNA; CDR2 reads YSLEER. Between the trimmed V and J ends, which lost 3 bases and 3 bases, there was a span of 10 bases. CDR3 length: 14 amino acids. The CDR3 here is CASSQVGRTDTQYF. The CDR3 nucleotides read TGCGCCAGCAGCCAGGTCGGCAGGACAGATACGCAGTATTTT.